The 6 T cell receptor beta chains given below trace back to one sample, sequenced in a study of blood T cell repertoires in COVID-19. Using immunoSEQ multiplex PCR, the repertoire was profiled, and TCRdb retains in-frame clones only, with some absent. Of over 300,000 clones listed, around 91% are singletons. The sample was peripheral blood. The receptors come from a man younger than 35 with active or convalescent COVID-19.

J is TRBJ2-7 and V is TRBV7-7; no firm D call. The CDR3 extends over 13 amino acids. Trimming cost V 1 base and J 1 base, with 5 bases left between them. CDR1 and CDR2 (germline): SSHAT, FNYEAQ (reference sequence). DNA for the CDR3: TGTGCCAGCAGCTTAGGCGTATCCTACGAGCAGTACTTC. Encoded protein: CASSLGVSYEQYF.

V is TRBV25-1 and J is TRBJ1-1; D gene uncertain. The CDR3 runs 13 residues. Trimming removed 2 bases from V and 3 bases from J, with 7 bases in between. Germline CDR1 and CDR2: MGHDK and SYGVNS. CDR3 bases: TGTGCCAGCAGTGAACAGTTCTACACTGAAGCTTTCTTT. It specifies CASSEQFYTEAFF.

The CDR3: CASSFIPGQGNTEAFF. The CDR3 nucleotides read TGTGCCAGCAGTTTCATCCCGGGACAGGGGAACACTGAAGCTTTCTTT. V is TRBV27 and J is TRBJ1-1, with 9 nucleotides matching TRBD1. Germline V gene data show CDR1 as MNHEY and CDR2 as SMNVEV (reference sequence). With 3 bases clipped from V and 1 base from J, the junction kept 6 bases outside the gene matches. The CDR3 extends over 16 amino acids.

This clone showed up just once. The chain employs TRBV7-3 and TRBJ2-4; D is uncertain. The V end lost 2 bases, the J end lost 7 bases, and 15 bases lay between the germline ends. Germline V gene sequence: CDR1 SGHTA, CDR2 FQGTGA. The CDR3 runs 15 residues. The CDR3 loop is CASSLQSGLGNIQYF. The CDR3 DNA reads TGTGCCAGCAGCTTACAGTCAGGTCTTGGGAACATTCAGTACTTC.

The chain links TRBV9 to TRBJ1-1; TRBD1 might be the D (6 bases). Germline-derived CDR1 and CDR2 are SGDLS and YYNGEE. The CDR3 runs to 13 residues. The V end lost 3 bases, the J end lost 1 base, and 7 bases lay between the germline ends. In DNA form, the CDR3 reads TGTGCCAGCAGCGAGGGACAGAACACTGAAGCTTTCTTT. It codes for CASSEGQNTEAFF.

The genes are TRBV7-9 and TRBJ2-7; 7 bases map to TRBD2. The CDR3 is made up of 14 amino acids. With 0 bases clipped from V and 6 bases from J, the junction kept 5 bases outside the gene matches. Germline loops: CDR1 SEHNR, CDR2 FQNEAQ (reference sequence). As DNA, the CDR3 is TGTGCCAGCAGCTTAGCATGGGGGGGACGCGAGCAGTACTTC. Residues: CASSLAWGGREQYF.